The present TCR beta chain was sequenced within a study of shared clonotypes between healthy human individuals. Study conclusions and caveats: Rarefaction curves obtained for sorted subsets showed sequencing incomplete despite large depth.

Sequencing used immunoSEQ multiplex PCR; TCRdb keeps in-frame clones, though not all of them. The data contain about 1.1 million clones, 60% to 85% of them singletons. The V end lost 7 bases, the J end lost 1 base, and 18 bases lay between the germline ends. From germline, CDR1 is MDHEN and CDR2 SYDVKM. The CDR3 has 16 residues. In the case of this clone: Its antigen is unidentified.

The chain employs TRBV28 and TRBJ2-3; D call uncertain. The sample consisted of memory CD4+ T cells from PBMCs. The subset: CD45RA-negative fraction. The sequence derives from a man between 18 and 29 years old in good health. Some clones in this sample may be carry-over from other donors' samples. CDR3 loop: CASIPNVAGRTDTQYF. The CDR3 nucleotides read TGTGCCAGCATCCCTAACGTCGCAGGCCGCACAGATACGCAGTATTTT.